This T cell receptor beta chain was profiled in a study of blood T cell repertoires in COVID-19. After removal of 4 bases from V and 7 bases from J, the junction contained 3 bases not matched to a gene. Germline-derived CDR1 and CDR2 are SNHLY and FYNNEI. The CDR3 totals 12 residues. Seattle enrolled patients during active infection and tracked them longitudinally. Here immunoSEQ multiplex PCR was the method, and the copy in TCRdb shows in-frame clones only, minus some. Among hundreds of thousands of clones listed, 88% were seen once. Concerning this clone: The same CDR3 arises from other DNA sequences in this sample as well.

V is TRBV2 and J is TRBJ1-2, with TRBD1 matching over 7 bases. Sequencing used peripheral blood. The origin of this receptor is a woman between 65 and 79 years old with COVID-19, enrolled during active disease. CDR3 sequence reads: CASSGNRGGYTF. The CDR3 coding sequence is TGTGCCAGCAGTGGCAACAGGGGTGGCTACACCTTC.